These 22 T cell receptor beta chains were all obtained from the same sample, sequenced in a study of T cells after yellow fever vaccination. Using its own MiXCR run on the 5' RACE reads, TCRdb lists one record per CDR3 protein. The data contain 300,000 or so distinct CDR3 sequences, under 15% of them seen just once; the ten biggest clones take up roughly 0.5%. The sequencing used CD4+ T cells sorted from PBMCs, collected 45 days after the yellow fever booster vaccination. These receptors came from a man aged 25-45 years who received the YFV17D yellow fever vaccine.

The J gene is TRBJ1-2, the V gene TRBV20-1; the match to TRBD1 covers 10 bases. V was pared by 0 bases and J by 5 bases, with 9 bases of the junction left unmatched. The CDR3 length is 16 residues. Germline values: CDR1 DFQATT, CDR2 SNEGSKA (reference sequence). The CDR3 DNA sequence: TGCAGTGCTAGAGATCGAGGGACAGGGGACTCATATGGCTACACCTTC. Translated, it gives CSARDRGTGDSYGYTF.

This chain uses TRBV11-3 with TRBJ2-7; D remains unclear. Looked up from germline, CDR1 is SGHNT and CDR2 is YENEEA. V was trimmed by 3 bases and J by 3 bases, leaving 9 bases between them. This CDR3 comprises 13 residues. CDR3: CASSLYSGYEQYF. CDR3 sequence (DNA): TGTGCCAGCAGCTTGTACTCCGGCTACGAGCAGTACTTC.

The chain joins TRBV7-2 to TRBJ2-7; D is unclear. V lost 3 bases, J lost 4 bases, and 13 bases lay in between. The germline V gene has CDR1 SGHTA and CDR2 FQGNSA. The CDR3 length is 14 residues. The CDR3 region is CASSFVGSVYEQYF. DNA for the CDR3: TGTGCCAGCAGCTTCGTGGGAAGCGTGTACGAGCAGTACTTC. The full variable domain, in which reference TRBV7-2 and TRBJ2-7 provide the parts outside the CDR3, is GAGVSQSPSNKVTEKGKDVELRCDPISGHTALYWYRQSLGQGLEFLIYFQGNSAPDKSGLPSDRFSAERTGGSVSTLTIQRTQQEDSAVYLCASSFVGSVYEQYFGPGTRLTVT.

In DNA form, the CDR3 reads TGCGCCAGCAGCCCATCCGTGTCATCAGGGCAGCCCCAGCATTTT. Its protein is CASSPSVSSGQPQHF. This chain uses TRBV5-1 with TRBJ1-5, with D possibly matching TRBD1 (5 bases). Germline values: CDR1 SGHRS, CDR2 YFSETQ. V was clipped by 4 bases and J by 7 bases, with 18 bases between them. The CDR3 length is 15 residues. The full variable domain, with the rest looked up from reference TRBV5-1 and TRBJ1-5, is KAGVTQTPRYLIKTRGQQVTLSCSPISGHRSVSWYQQTPGQGLQFLFEYFSETQRNKGNFPGRFSGRQFSNSRSEMNVSTLELGDSALYLCASSPSVSSGQPQHFGDGTRLSIL.

The chain is built from TRBV11-2 and TRBJ2-1; D is unclear. The germline V gene has CDR1 SGHAT and CDR2 FQNNGV. V was shortened by 3 bases and J by 8 bases, with 17 bases between the two germline ends. The CDR3 is made up of 15 amino acids. Here the CDR3 reads CASSLRKTAWDEQFF. CDR3 coding DNA: TGTGCCAGCAGCTTGCGGAAGACTGCTTGGGATGAGCAGTTCTTC.

The V and J genes are TRBV7-2 and TRBJ2-3; a possible D gene is TRBD2 (6 bases). V was shortened by 5 bases and J by 4 bases, with 13 bases between the two germline ends. Germline lookup yields CDR1 SGHTA and CDR2 FQGNSA. The CDR3 runs 14 residues. In DNA, the CDR3 is TGTGCCAGCAGCCGGGAGCGGAGCGCAGATACGCAGTATTTT. Its protein is CASSRERSADTQYF.

In this sample, this clonotype turned up a few times. The V gene is TRBV6-2 or TRBV6-3, the J gene TRBJ2-1; D is uncertain. This CDR3 has 16 residues. The ends were cut back, 7 bases at V and 0 bases at J, with 16 bases in the middle. CDR1 and CDR2 from the germline V gene are MNHEY and SVGEGT. As DNA, the CDR3 is TGTGCCAGCATCGGAGCGTCGGATAGCTCCTACAATGAGCAGTTCTTC. Protein product: CASIGASDSSYNEQFF.

This clonotype was counted many times. The chain carries TRBV7-2 and TRBJ1-5, with D possibly TRBD1 on 6 matching bases. This CDR3 has 14 amino acids. Looked up from germline, CDR1 is SGHTA and CDR2 is FQGNSA. V lost 5 bases and J lost 6, with 14 bases in between. DNA of the CDR3: TGTGCCAGCAGCACCGGACAGCCTCGTCAGCCCCAGCATTTT. Translating gives CASSTGQPRQPQHF.

The chain carries TRBV29-1 and TRBJ2-4; the D gene is possibly TRBD2 (5 bases). Between the trimmed V and J ends, which lost 2 bases and 1 base, there was a span of 12 bases. From germline, CDR1 is SQVTM and CDR2 ANQGSEA. The CDR3 consists of 15 residues. CDR3 nucleotides: TGCAGCGTTGAACCTCACACGGGGGCCAAAAACATTCAGTACTTC. Protein product: CSVEPHTGAKNIQYF.

The chain employs TRBV3-1 and TRBJ2-1; 11 bases line up with TRBD2. Losses at the gene ends were 1 base for V and 5 bases for J; bases not matched to a gene: 7. The CDR3 totals 17 residues. The germline gives CDR1 LGHDT, CDR2 YNNKEL (reference sequence). The CDR3 DNA follows: TGTGCCAGCAGCCAAGTTTGGACTAGCGGGTTTAACAATGAGCAGTTCTTC. This encodes CASSQVWTSGFNNEQFF.

This clonotype appeared a few times. This sequence joins TRBV5-1 and TRBJ2-3; 13 nucleotides align to TRBD2. The CDR3 has 15 residues. CDR1 SGHRS and CDR2 YFSETQ come from the germline V gene. The trim removed 4 bases at V and 5 bases at J, leaving 4 bases unmatched. CDR3 residues: CASSRRLAGGDTQYF. CDR3 in DNA: TGCGCCAGCAGCAGACGACTAGCGGGAGGAGATACGCAGTATTTT.

V is TRBV20-1 and J is TRBJ2-7, with 10 bases that match TRBD2. The length of the CDR3 is 15 residues. CDR1 DFQATT and CDR2 SNEGSKA come from the germline V gene (reference sequence). Trimming removed 6 bases from V and 4 bases from J; junction bases left unmatched: 12. CDR3 coding DNA: TGCAGTGCCCCCTCGGGTGAGCGGGAGGGGTACGAGCAGTACTTC. Translating it yields CSAPSGEREGYEQYF.

Regarding this clonotype: Germline is not matched at one junction end, which may reflect a read error. The genes are TRBV15 and TRBJ1-5; D not resolved. The CDR3 runs to 15 residues. Germline lookup yields CDR1 LNHNV and CDR2 YYDKDF (reference sequence). CDR3 residues: CDTSRDPRANQPQHF. In nucleotides, the CDR3 is TGTGACACCAGCAGAGATCCCCGGGCCAATCAGCCCCAGCATTTT. Full variable domain (remainder filled in from reference TRBV15 and TRBJ1-5): DAMVIQNPRYQVTQFGKPVTLSCSQTLNHNVMYWYQQKSSQAPKLLFHYYDKDFNNEADTPDNFQSRRPNTSFCFLDIRSPGLGDTAMYLCDTSRDPRANQPQHFGDGTRLSIL.

This clonotype was detected only a few times. V gene TRBV20-1 combines with J gene TRBJ2-1, with 9 bases identical to TRBD1. V dropped 3 bases and J dropped 3; count of bases not matched to a gene: 6. Germline CDR1 reads DFQATT; CDR2 reads SNEGSKA (reference sequence). This CDR3 has 15 amino acids. The CDR3 DNA sequence: TGCAGTGCTAGGCCGGGACAGGGTTACTACAATGAGCAGTTCTTC. Amino acid sequence: CSARPGQGYYNEQFF.

This clonotype was picked up a small number of times. CDR3 amino acids: CARGEGLATTEDTQYF. Here the CDR3 DNA reads TGTGCCAGAGGGGAGGGACTAGCGACGACCGAAGATACGCAGTATTTT. The J gene is TRBJ2-3, the V gene TRBV14, with 10 bases that match TRBD2. V trimming: 9 bases; J trimming: 5 bases; junction bases outside the gene matches: 14. Germline CDR1 reads SGHDN; CDR2 reads FVKESK. The CDR3 sequence is 16 residues long.

This clonotype appeared many times. V is TRBV7-2 and J is TRBJ2-3; TRBD2 matches 7 bases. CDR3 size: 12 residues. Losses at the gene ends were 5 bases for V and 11 bases for J; bases not matched to a gene: 7. Germline assignment: CDR1 SGHTA and CDR2 FQGNSA. Here the CDR3 DNA reads TGTGCCAGCAGCCCCGATGGCGGGGGGCAGTATTTT. This codes for CASSPDGGGQYF.

At least ten counts were recorded for this clonotype. The chain uses TRBV29-1 and TRBJ2-7; 7 bases fit TRBD1. V dropped 6 bases and J dropped 2; count of bases not matched to a gene: 10. The CDR3 is 14 residues long. Germline V gene sequence: CDR1 SQVTM, CDR2 ANQGSEA. CDR3 bases: TGCAGCGTCCGACTGAGACAGGGTCCCTACGAGCAGTACTTC. Its translation: CSVRLRQGPYEQYF.

The table lists this clonotype with a few counts. The rearrangement uses TRBV7-6 and TRBJ1-1; perhaps TRBD1 as D (5 bases). CDR3 length: 15 residues. V was pared by 3 bases and J by 0 bases, with 11 bases between. Germline V gene data show CDR1 as SGHVS and CDR2 as FNYEAQ. CDR3 sequence reads: CASSLLGVMNTEAFF. The CDR3 nucleotides are TGTGCCAGCAGCTTGTTGGGGGTCATGAACACTGAAGCTTTCTTT.

This clonotype has just one count. The rearrangement links TRBV30 to TRBJ2-1; 7 bases are shared with TRBD2. This CDR3 is built from 14 residues. Germline V gene lookup returns CDR1 GTSNPN and CDR2 SVGIG (reference sequence). The trim removed 3 bases at V and 6 bases at J, leaving 8 bases unmatched. Here the CDR3 DNA reads TGTGCCTGGAGAGGACTAGGCGGAGGCAATGAGCAGTTCTTC. This codes for CAWRGLGGGNEQFF.

The table lists this clonotype with many counts. V and J are TRBV9 and TRBJ2-1, with 12 bases identical to TRBD2. The CDR3 length is 14 residues. Germline-derived CDR1 and CDR2 are SGDLS and YYNGEE. Trimming cost V 3 bases and J 9 bases; bases outside gene matches: 4. This CDR3 is CASSATSGRSEQFF. As DNA, the CDR3 is TGTGCCAGCAGCGCGACTAGCGGGAGAAGTGAGCAGTTCTTC.

The genes are TRBV20-1 and TRBJ2-1; no definite D call. Germline V gene sequence: CDR1 DFQATT, CDR2 SNEGSKA (reference sequence). The V and J ends lost 0 bases and 4 bases respectively, with 13 bases between them. The CDR3 totals 15 residues. The CDR3, as DNA: TGCAGTGCTAGAGATTCGGGCCCCAGGTACAATGAGCAGTTCTTC. Amino acids: CSARDSGPRYNEQFF.

The V and J genes are TRBV5-1 and TRBJ1-6, with D unclear. Germline loops: CDR1 SGHRS, CDR2 YFSETQ. V was trimmed by 0 bases and J by 7 bases, leaving 11 bases between them. The CDR3 contains 15 residues. CDR3 in amino acids: CASSLADLKNSPLHF. In DNA form, the CDR3 reads TGCGCCAGCAGCTTGGCCGATTTAAAGAATTCACCCCTCCACTTT. Full variable domain (missing parts from reference TRBV5-1 and TRBJ1-6): KAGVTQTPRYLIKTRGQQVTLSCSPISGHRSVSWYQQTPGQGLQFLFEYFSETQRNKGNFPGRFSGRQFSNSRSEMNVSTLELGDSALYLCASSLADLKNSPLHFGNGTRLTVT.